This passage covers 14 T cell receptor beta chains from one sample sequenced in a study of sequential checkpoint blockade in melanoma. Only in-frame clones appear in the TCRdb table, and some are missing; sequencing was by immunoSEQ multiplex PCR. Of 3,000 to 3,500 clones listed, under 20% were seen once; the top ten hold around 27%. Treatment described: randomized to nivolumab then ipilimumab (arm A) or the reverse (arm B). The source was tumor tissue (inferred from file names), collected from a patient given nivolumab and ipilimumab in sequence. These receptors were taken from a human donor with melanoma.

This clone is classed as medium-sized (0.01 to 0.1%). The chain joins TRBV6-8 to TRBJ1-2; possibly TRBD1 for D (6 bases). Germline V gene sequence: CDR1 MNHGY, CDR2 SAAAGT. There are 13 residues in the CDR3. The V end was cut by 6 bases, the J end by 6 bases, with 14 bases between. The CDR3 reads CASRIQGRHGYTF. The CDR3 DNA reads TGTGCCAGCAGGATACAGGGAAGGCATGGCTACACCTTC.

This clone was detected many times. This chain joins TRBV6-8 and TRBJ2-1; TRBD1 or TRBD2 may be the D gene (6 bases each). This CDR3 spans 15 amino acids. V was cut by 5 bases and J by 6 bases, with 17 bases left in between. CDR1 is MNHGY, CDR2 SAAAGT, per germline. This CDR3 is CASSDRGSGANEQFF. CDR3 in DNA: TGTGCCAGCAGTGATCGCGGCTCGGGGGCCAATGAGCAGTTCTTC.

This clone is classed as medium-sized. The DNA of the CDR3 is TGTGCCAGCAGCGCCCGGGACTTCCAAGAGACCCAGTACTTC. Amino acids: CASSARDFQETQYF. V gene TRBV9 combines with J gene TRBJ2-5; D may be TRBD2 (6 bases). V was clipped by 3 bases and J by 1 base, with 10 bases between them. Germline CDR1 SGDLS, CDR2 YYNGEE. The CDR3 runs to 14 residues.

This chain connects TRBV19 to TRBJ1-1; D is possibly TRBD1 (5 bases). Trimming pared 4 bases from V and 8 bases from J, leaving 17 bases between. Germline V gene lookup returns CDR1 LNHDA and CDR2 SQIVND (reference sequence). The length of the CDR3 is 14 residues. The CDR3 loop reads CASSTNVGGAEAFF. DNA of the CDR3: TGTGCCAGTAGTACCAACGTTGGAGGGGCCGAAGCTTTCTTT.

This clone was counted between two and nine times. The sample has other DNA sequences that encode this CDR3 too. The chain joins TRBV6-8 to TRBJ1-5; D ambiguous. Germline-derived CDR1 and CDR2 are MNHGY and SAAAGT. The CDR3 consists of 13 residues. The ends were cut back, 2 bases at V and 6 bases at J, with 8 bases in the middle. The CDR3 reads CASSYREGQPQHF. CDR3 DNA: TGTGCCAGCAGTTACAGGGAAGGTCAGCCCCAGCATTTT.

By its share, this clone is medium-sized (0.01 to 0.1%). This sequence joins TRBV6-8 and TRBJ2-5, with unresolved D. Between the trimmed V and J ends, which lost 0 bases and 1 base, there was a span of 9 bases. Germline values: CDR1 MNHGY, CDR2 SAAAGT. This CDR3 has 15 residues. CDR3 amino acids: CASSYSGQLQETQYF. DNA for the CDR3: TGTGCCAGCAGTTACTCAGGGCAGCTCCAAGAGACCCAGTACTTC.

This clone was counted at least ten times. The chain recombines TRBV11-3 with TRBJ2-7; possibly TRBD1 or TRBD2 for D (5 bases each). The length of the CDR3 is 14 residues. CDR1 and CDR2 (germline): SGHNT, YENEEA. Deletions cut 5 bases from V and 1 base from J, with 12 bases between. CDR3 sequence reads: CASSPGTSSYEQYF. Written as DNA, the CDR3 is TGTGCCAGCAGCCCCGGGACGAGTTCCTACGAGCAGTACTTC.

The chain is built from TRBV6-8 and TRBJ1-4, with 9 bases lining up with TRBD1. V was pared by 5 bases and J by 7 bases, with 5 bases of the junction left unmatched. Germline CDR1 is MNHGY and CDR2 is SAAAGT. This CDR3 is built from 14 residues. Here the CDR3 reads CASSKTGGGEKLFF. As DNA, the CDR3 is TGTGCCAGCAGTAAGACAGGGGGAGGTGAAAAACTGTTTTTT.

This clone was seen ten or more times. This chain connects TRBV11-3 to TRBJ2-7, with 10 positions matching TRBD1. Trimming cost V 5 bases and J 2 bases; bases outside gene matches: 9. Germline loops: CDR1 SGHNT, CDR2 YENEEA. This CDR3 has 16 residues. CDR3 sequence (DNA): TGTGCCAGCAGCACCCAGACAGGGGGCGCCCCCTACGAGCAGTACTTC. Its translation is CASSTQTGGAPYEQYF.

This clone has just a few counts. The V and J genes are TRBV6-8 and TRBJ1-5, with unresolved D. The CDR3 runs to 15 residues. Looked up from germline, CDR1 is MNHGY and CDR2 is SAAAGT. V was trimmed by 2 bases and J by 9 bases, leaving 17 bases between them. The DNA of the CDR3 is TGTGCCAGCAGTTACCACCCACAGTCCAAGGGGCCCCAGCATTTT. Translating it yields CASSYHPQSKGPQHF.

This clone was detected only a few times. This chain connects TRBV28 to TRBJ1-6; D ambiguous. Trimming removed 4 bases from V and 6 bases from J, with 13 bases in between. Germline V CDR1 and CDR2: MDHEN, SYDVKM. CDR3 size: 15 residues. For the CDR3, the DNA is TGTGCCAGCAGTTCCCCAGGACGGATTAATTCACCCCTCCACTTT. It specifies CASSSPGRINSPLHF.

The chain joins TRBV18 to TRBJ1-2, with D possibly being TRBD1 (6 bases). The germline V and J ends were trimmed by 9 bases and 1 base, with 18 bases remaining between them. The germline CDR1 and CDR2 sequences are KGHSH and LQKENI. The CDR3 sequence is 15 residues long. As DNA, the CDR3 is TGTGCCAGTTCCACCACAGGGCCCTTTAACTATGGCTACACCTTC. This sequence encodes CASSTTGPFNYGYTF. Together with reference TRBV18 and TRBJ1-2, the CDR3 gives the full variable domain: NAGVMQNPRHLVRRRGQEARLRCSPMKGHSHVYWYRQLPEEGLKFMVYLQKENIIDESGMPKERFSAEFPKEGPSILRIQQVVRGDSAAYFCASSTTGPFNYGYTFGSGTRLTVV.

This rearrangement joins TRBV19 to TRBJ1-1; D call uncertain. The V and J ends lost 3 bases and 4 bases respectively, with 12 bases between them. Germline V gene data show CDR1 as LNHDA and CDR2 as SQIVND (reference sequence). This CDR3 is 14 amino acids long. The CDR3 region is CASSITSRGTEAFF. CDR3 in DNA: TGTGCCAGTAGTATCACTTCCCGGGGCACTGAAGCTTTCTTT. The full variable domain, completed using reference TRBV19 and TRBJ1-1, is DGGITQSPKYLFRKEGQNVTLSCEQNLNHDAMYWYRQDPGQGLRLIYYSQIVNDFQKGDIAEGYSVSREKKESFPLTVTSAQKNPTAFYLCASSITSRGTEAFFGQGTRLTVV.

The rearrangement links TRBV11-3 to TRBJ1-6; possibly TRBD1 for D (5 bases). Per germline, CDR1 SGHNT and CDR2 YENEEA. V was pared by 5 bases and J by 10 bases, with 21 bases between. CDR3 length: 16 amino acids. CDR3 nucleotides: TGTGCCAGCAGCACCACTCGTCCGGGGGGAGGATCACCCCTCCACTTT. Encoded protein: CASSTTRPGGGSPLHF.